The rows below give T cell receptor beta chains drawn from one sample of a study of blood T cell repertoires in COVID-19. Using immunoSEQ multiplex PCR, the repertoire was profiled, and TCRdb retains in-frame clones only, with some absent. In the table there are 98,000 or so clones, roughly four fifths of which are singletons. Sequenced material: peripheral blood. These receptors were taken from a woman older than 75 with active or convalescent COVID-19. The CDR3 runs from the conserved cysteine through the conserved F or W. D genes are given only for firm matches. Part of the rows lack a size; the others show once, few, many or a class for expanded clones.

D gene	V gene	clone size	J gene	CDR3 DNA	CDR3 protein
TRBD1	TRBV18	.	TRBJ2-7	TGTGCCAGCTCATACTCGACAGGGGATAGCGAGCAGTACTTC	CASSYSTGDSEQYF
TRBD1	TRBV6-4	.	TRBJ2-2	TGTGCCAGCAGCCCCAGGGGGCAAGGCGGGGAGCTGTTTTTT	CASSPRGQGGELFF
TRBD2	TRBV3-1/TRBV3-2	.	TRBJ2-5	TGTGCCAGCAGCCAAGAGCCCACTAGCGGGGGCCTAGGGGAGACCCAGTACTTC	CASSQEPTSGGLGETQYF
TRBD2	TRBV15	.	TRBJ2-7	TGTGCCACCAGCGGGGGACTAGCAGTGTACGAGCAGTACTTC	CATSGGLAVYEQYF
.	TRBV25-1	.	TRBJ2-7	TGTGCCAGCAGTGAAGTGACCCCTCCGGGGAGGTACGAGCAGTACTTC	CASSEVTPPGRYEQYF
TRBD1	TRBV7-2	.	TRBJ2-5	TGTGCCAGCAGCCAACAGGGGATCCAAGAGACCCAGTACTTC	CASSQQGIQETQYF
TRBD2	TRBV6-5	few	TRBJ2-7	TGTGCCAGCATATCTAGCGGGACTTACGAGCAGTACTTC	CASISSGTYEQYF
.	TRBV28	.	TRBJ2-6	TGTGCCAGCACCTATCCAAGGGGGTCAGGGGCCAACGTCCTGACTTTC	CASTYPRGSGANVLTF
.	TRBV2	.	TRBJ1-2	TGTGCCAGCGGTCGGGAAGGGCCCTATGGCTACACCTTC	CASGREGPYGYTF
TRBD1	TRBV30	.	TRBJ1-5	TGTGCCTGGACCCCCGGGGCAGGGGGGTATCAGCCCCAGCATTTT	CAWTPGAGGYQPQHF
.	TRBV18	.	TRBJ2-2	TGTGCCAGCTCACCAAACAGGGCTGGTAACACCGGGGAGCTGTTTTTT	CASSPNRAGNTGELFF
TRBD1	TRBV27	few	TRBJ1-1	TGTGCCAGCAGTGCGCGACAGGGTAGGAACACTGAAGCTTTCTTT	CASSARQGRNTEAFF
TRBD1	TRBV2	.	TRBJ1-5	TGTGCCAGCAGTGGACAGGGTCGGGGGAATCAGCCCCAGCATTTT	CASSGQGRGNQPQHF
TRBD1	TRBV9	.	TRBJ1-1	TGTGCCAGCAGCTATCGGACAGGGAGCACTGAAGCTTTCTTT	CASSYRTGSTEAFF
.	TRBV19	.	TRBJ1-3	TGTGCCAGTAGCGGTGACAGAGCCGGCTCTGGAAACACCATATATTTT	CASSGDRAGSGNTIYF
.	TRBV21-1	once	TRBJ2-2	TGTGCCAGCAGCAAAGACAGGGGGGGGACCGGGGAGCTGTTTTTT	CASSKDRGGTGELFF
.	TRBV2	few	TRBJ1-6	TGTGCCAGCATACGGGAAGGGAGCTATAATTCACCCCTCCACTTT	CASIREGSYNSPLHF
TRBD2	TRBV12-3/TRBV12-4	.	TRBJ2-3	TGTGCCAGCACTCTGGCGGGGGCAGATACGCAGTATTTT	CASTLAGADTQYF
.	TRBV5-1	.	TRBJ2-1	TGCGCCAGCAGCTTGGGTAGCTCCTACAATGAGCAGTTCTTC	CASSLGSSYNEQFF
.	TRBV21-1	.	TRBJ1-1	TGTGCCAGCAGCAGTTATCAAACAGGGGGCTTCGCTGAAGCTTTCTTT	CASSSYQTGGFAEAFF
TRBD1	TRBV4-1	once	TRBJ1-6	TGCGCCAGCAGACAGGGGGGTGGTTCACCCCTCCACTTT	CASRQGGGSPLHF
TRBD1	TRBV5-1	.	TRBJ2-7	TGCGCCAGCAGCCTACAGGGGGCCTACTACGAGCAGTACTTC	CASSLQGAYYEQYF
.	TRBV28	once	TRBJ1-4	TGTGCCAGCAGCCCGACTGAAGTCCTTAATGAAAAACTGTTTTTT	CASSPTEVLNEKLFF
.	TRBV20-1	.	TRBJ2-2	TGCAGTGCTAGTATCGGACAGACCACCGGGGAGCTGTTTTTT	CSASIGQTTGELFF
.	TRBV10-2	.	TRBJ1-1	TGCGCCAGCATTGAGCGGTACACTGAAGCTTTCTTT	CASIERYTEAFF
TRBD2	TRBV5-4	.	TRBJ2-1	TGTGCCAGCAGCTTGGAGACTAGCAACAATGAGCAGTTCTTC	CASSLETSNNEQFF
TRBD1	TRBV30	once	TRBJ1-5	TGTGCCGCCTCTGAGGGGGCGCTGGGCAATCAGCCCCAGCATTTT	CAASEGALGNQPQHF
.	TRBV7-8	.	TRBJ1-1	TGTGCCAGCAGCTCAAATCCGGACACTGAAGCTTTCTTT	CASSSNPDTEAFF
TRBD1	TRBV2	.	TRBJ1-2	TGTGCCAGCAAACGGGACAGCTATGGCTACACCTTC	CASKRDSYGYTF